This T cell receptor (beta chain) was sequenced in a study of blood T cell repertoires in COVID-19. In the study overall: In each case, the material was cDNA or gDNA derived from T cells, B-cell-depleted T cells, or PBMCs.

The CDR3 extends over 12 amino acids. Germline-derived CDR1 and CDR2 are MDHEN and SYDVKM. V gave up 3 bases and J gave up 5 bases, with 4 bases separating them. A Seattle source enrolled patients during active infection and followed them longitudinally. The table came from immunoSEQ multiplex PCR; TCRdb's copy has only in-frame clones and leaves some out. The data show 200,000 to 250,000 clones, around 83% seen once. The receptor was derived from a woman older than 75 with COVID-19, enrolled during active disease. The specimen was peripheral blood. The rearrangement links TRBV28 to TRBJ1-4; D uncertain. CDR3 protein: CASSFPNEKLFF. CDR3 sequence (DNA): TGTGCCAGCAGTTTCCCGAATGAAAAACTGTTTTTT. The variable domain in full, completed from reference TRBV28 and TRBJ1-4, reads DVKVTQSSRYLVKRTGEKVFLECVQDMDHENMFWYRQDPGLGLRLIYFSYDVKMKEKGDIPEGYSVSREKKERFSLILESASTNQTSMYLCASSFPNEKLFFGSGTQLSVL.